The 24 T cell receptor beta chains below come from one sample, sequenced in a study of blood T cell repertoires in COVID-19. Measured with immunoSEQ multiplex PCR; TCRdb has only the in-frame clones, and not every one. Of 400,000 or so clones in the sample, approximately 89% were seen once. Sequenced material: peripheral blood. The receptors were gathered from a woman aged 40 to 50 with COVID-19, enrolled during active disease.

This rearrangement joins TRBV6-2 or TRBV6-3 to TRBJ2-5, with D perhaps matching TRBD1 (6 bases). The CDR3 totals 13 residues. The germline CDR1 and CDR2 sequences are MNHEY and SVGEGT. V was cut by 5 bases and J by 2 bases, with 9 bases left in between. CDR3 protein: CASSGQRQETQYF. Here the CDR3 DNA reads TGTGCCAGCAGTGGACAGCGACAAGAGACCCAGTACTTC.

This clone was recorded once. Here the CDR3 reads CASTRDRIKNIQYF. Here the CDR3 DNA reads TGTGCCAGCACTAGGGACAGGATAAAAAACATTCAGTACTTC. This chain links TRBV2 with TRBJ2-4; 8 nucleotides agree with TRBD1. The CDR3 extends over 14 amino acids. With V trimmed by 7 bases and J by 4 bases, 6 bases remained unmatched. CDR1 SNHLY and CDR2 FYNNEI come from the germline V gene.

The V and J genes are TRBV5-4 and TRBJ1-4; D may be TRBD1 (6 bases). V was pared by 4 bases and J by 7 bases, with 11 bases between. CDR3 length: 13 residues. From germline, CDR1 is SGHNT and CDR2 YYREEE (reference sequence). This chain's CDR3 is CASSPQDSEKLFF. The CDR3 DNA follows: TGTGCCAGCAGCCCCCAGGACAGTGAAAAACTGTTTTTT. Full variable domain (rest looked up from reference TRBV5-4 and TRBJ1-4): ETGVTQSPTHLIKTRGQQVTLRCSSQSGHNTVSWYQQALGQGPQFIFQYYREEENGRGNFPPRFSGLQFPNYSSELNVNALELDDSALYLCASSPQDSEKLFFGSGTQLSVL.

The V gene is TRBV25-1, the J gene TRBJ1-4; 7 bases map to TRBD1. V shed 8 bases, J shed 2 bases, and the junction held 11 bases outside the gene matches. The germline V gene has CDR1 MGHDK and CDR2 SYGVNS. This CDR3 region has 16 residues. The CDR3 is CASAGTGVWTNEKLFF. For the CDR3, the DNA is TGTGCCAGCGCTGGAACAGGGGTTTGGACTAATGAAAAACTGTTTTTT.

For the CDR3, the DNA is TGTGCCATCAATCCGGGGGGCGCAGAGGGCTACACCTTC. It translates to CAINPGGAEGYTF. The chain links TRBV10-3 to TRBJ1-2, with a tentative D call TRBD1 (6 bases). CDR1 ENHRY and CDR2 SYGVKD come from the germline V gene. The ends were cut back, 7 bases at V and 8 bases at J, with 17 bases in the middle. The CDR3 extends over 13 amino acids.

This chain joins TRBV5-1 and TRBJ2-5; D is unclear. The CDR3 covers 15 residues. V was trimmed by 0 bases and J by 2 bases, leaving 11 bases between them. Germline V lookup: CDR1 SGHRS, CDR2 YFSETQ. The chain's CDR3 is CASSLGTTPQETQYF. CDR3 nucleotide sequence: TGCGCCAGCAGCTTGGGTACGACACCTCAAGAGACCCAGTACTTC.

The chain recombines TRBV11-3 with TRBJ1-6; D ambiguous. Looked up from germline, CDR1 is SGHNT and CDR2 is YENEEA. Trimming cost V 0 bases and J 6 bases, with 3 bases left between them. This CDR3 has 13 amino acids. Here the CDR3 reads CASSLDLNSPLHF. The CDR3, as DNA: TGTGCCAGCAGCTTAGATCTTAATTCACCCCTCCACTTT.

The chain uses TRBV28 and TRBJ1-6, with a tentative D call TRBD1 (6 bases). This CDR3 spans 17 amino acids. In germline, CDR1 is MDHEN, CDR2 SYDVKM. The V and J ends lost 4 bases and 4 bases respectively, with 17 bases between them. CDR3 sequence reads: CASSYWGRQLYNSPLHF. DNA for the CDR3: TGTGCCAGCAGTTATTGGGGGCGGCAGCTTTATAATTCACCCCTCCACTTT.

CDR3 in amino acids: CASSQPQGTSYEQYF. DNA for the CDR3: TGTGCCAGCAGCCAACCCCAGGGGACAAGCTACGAGCAGTACTTC. The chain is built from TRBV5-4 and TRBJ2-7; perhaps TRBD1 as D (6 bases). The ends were cut back, 4 bases at V and 3 bases at J, with 17 bases in the middle. CDR3 size: 15 residues. Germline V gene data show CDR1 as SGHNT and CDR2 as YYREEE (reference sequence).

CDR3 amino acids: CASSSAGEANYGYTF. In DNA form, the CDR3 reads TGTGCCAGCAGTTCGGCCGGGGAGGCTAACTATGGCTACACCTTC. The chain employs TRBV28 and TRBJ1-2; no definite D call. Germline CDR1 MDHEN, CDR2 SYDVKM. Trimming pared 4 bases from V and 0 bases from J, leaving 12 bases between. This CDR3 is built from 15 residues.

The rearrangement uses TRBV4-1 and TRBJ1-1; 7 nucleotides agree with TRBD1. Germline loops: CDR1 MGHRA, CDR2 YSYEKL. V lost 4 bases, J lost 4 bases, and 15 bases stayed unmatched. The CDR3 loop spans 17 amino acids. The CDR3 DNA is TGCGCCAGCAGCCCGGACCTTCAGGGGGTTCTAGGCACTGAAGCTTTCTTT. It encodes CASSPDLQGVLGTEAFF.

The chain joins TRBV7-3 to TRBJ1-1; perhaps TRBD1 as D (6 bases). V gave up 5 bases and J gave up 4 bases, with 20 bases separating them. The CDR3 spans 16 residues. Per the germline V gene, CDR1 is SGHTA and CDR2 is FQGTGA. As DNA, the CDR3 is TGTGCCAGCAGCCCCATTACAGGGACATCGGCCACTGAAGCTTTCTTT. It is translated as CASSPITGTSATEAFF.

This clone was picked up one time. V is TRBV6-6 and J is TRBJ2-5, with 9 bases aligning to TRBD1. With V trimmed by 5 bases and J by 4 bases, 14 bases remained unmatched. The CDR3 has 17 amino acids. Germline V gene lookup returns CDR1 MNHNY and CDR2 SVGAGI (reference sequence). CDR3 protein: CASSRQGESRFGETQYF. In nucleotides, the CDR3 is TGTGCCAGCAGTCGACAGGGGGAGAGCAGGTTTGGAGAGACCCAGTACTTC.

The chain uses TRBV15 and TRBJ2-6; a weak D match, TRBD2 (5 bases). The CDR3 length is 16 residues. Per the germline V gene, CDR1 is LNHNV and CDR2 is YYDKDF (reference sequence). V lost 3 bases and J lost 2, with 11 bases in between. Written as DNA, the CDR3 is TGTGCCACCAGCAGGAGCGGTTTTACTGGGGCCAACGTCCTGACTTTC. Translation gives CATSRSGFTGANVLTF. The full variable domain, completed using reference TRBV15 and TRBJ2-6, is DAMVIQNPRYQVTQFGKPVTLSCSQTLNHNVMYWYQQKSSQAPKLLFHYYDKDFNNEADTPDNFQSRRPNTSFCFLDIRSPGLGDTAMYLCATSRSGFTGANVLTFGAGSRLTVL.

V usage is TRBV6-6 and J usage is TRBJ1-1; TRBD1 matches 8 bases. This CDR3 has 12 residues. J lost 11 bases, V lost 6 bases, and 8 bases had no gene match. Germline V CDR1 and CDR2: MNHNY, SVGAGI (reference sequence). In DNA, the CDR3 is TGTGCCAGCAGCTACCAGGGGGCTTGGGCTTTCTTT. This gives the protein CASSYQGAWAFF.

J is TRBJ1-3 and V is TRBV28; perhaps TRBD1 as D (5 bases). Germline V gene lookup returns CDR1 MDHEN and CDR2 SYDVKM. Trimming removed 2 bases at V and 0 bases at J, with 8 bases between. CDR3 size: 15 residues. The CDR3 bases are TGTGCCAGCAGTTTAGGGGCCCTCTCTGGAAACACCATATATTTT. Translation: CASSLGALSGNTIYF.

The chain combines TRBV19 with TRBJ1-3; a possible D gene is TRBD1 (5 bases). V lost 4 bases and J lost 0, with 10 bases in between. The CDR3 has 15 residues. Germline V gives CDR1 LNHDA, CDR2 SQIVND (reference sequence). The CDR3 nucleotides are TGTGCCAGTAGTACCGACAGACGCTCTGGAAACACCATATATTTT. It specifies CASSTDRRSGNTIYF.

The table lists this clone with a count of one. The chain combines TRBV18 with TRBJ1-5; a weak D match, TRBD1 (6 bases). Trimming took 3 bases from V and 3 from J, leaving 15 bases between them. Germline CDR1 is KGHSH and CDR2 is LQKENI. CDR3 length equals 16 residues. The CDR3 bases are TGTGCCAGCTCACCCTCTCAACAGGGAAACAATCAGCCCCAGCATTTT. The encoded protein is CASSPSQQGNNQPQHF.

This clone was counted once. The V gene is TRBV7-2, the J gene TRBJ2-7, with TRBD1 as a possible D gene (6 bases). V was pared by 3 bases and J by 3 bases, with 15 bases between. Germline lookup yields CDR1 SGHTA and CDR2 FQGNSA. This CDR3 contains 15 residues. CDR3 sequence reads: CASSLMGHPSYEQYF. CDR3 nucleotide sequence: TGTGCCAGCAGCTTGATGGGACACCCAAGCTACGAGCAGTACTTC.

V gene TRBV4-1 combines with J gene TRBJ1-1; D unresolved. Germline V gives CDR1 MGHRA, CDR2 YSYEKL. V shed 2 bases and J shed 1 base, with 14 bases lying between them. The CDR3 sequence is 16 residues long. The CDR3 bases are TGCGCCAGCAGCCAAATGGCGGGATTGTCGAACACTGAAGCTTTCTTT. It encodes CASSQMAGLSNTEAFF.

This rearrangement joins TRBV6-5 to TRBJ1-3; D perhaps matches TRBD1 (6 bases). Per the germline V gene, CDR1 is MNHEY and CDR2 is SVGAGI. This CDR3 spans 14 amino acids. Trimming took 1 base from V and 9 from J, leaving 13 bases between them. The CDR3 loop reads CASSYYRETGTIYF. CDR3 bases: TGTGCCAGCAGTTACTACAGGGAAACTGGCACCATATATTTT.

The rearrangement uses TRBV7-2 and TRBJ2-1; D not resolved. The CDR3 is made up of 15 amino acids. Germline CDR1 SGHTA, CDR2 FQGNSA. V dropped 5 bases and J dropped 5 bases, with 16 bases sitting between them. CDR3 bases: TGTGCCAGCAGCAAGACCCCTGTAGGAGACAATGAGCAGTTCTTC. Its protein product is CASSKTPVGDNEQFF.

The chain employs TRBV7-8 and TRBJ2-7; D might be TRBD2 (5 bases). This CDR3 contains 14 residues. In germline, CDR1 is SGHVS, CDR2 FQNEAQ. Between the trimmed V and J ends, which lost 5 bases and 3 bases, there was a span of 14 bases. The CDR3 spells CASSLRLAGYEQYF. The CDR3 DNA sequence: TGTGCCAGCAGCCTACGTCTGGCGGGCTACGAGCAGTACTTC.

The table lists this clone with a count of one. The V and J genes are TRBV6-5 and TRBJ1-3; a possible D gene is TRBD1 (6 bases). V was trimmed by 0 bases and J by 2 bases, leaving 11 bases between them. CDR1 and CDR2 from the germline V gene are MNHEY and SVGAGI. This CDR3 region has 16 residues. In DNA, the CDR3 is TGTGCCAGCAGTTACTCTACCGGGACAACTGGAAACACCATATATTTT. Its protein product is CASSYSTGTTGNTIYF.